Below, 3 T cell receptor beta chains from the same sample are listed, as sequenced in a study of CD8 T cells in ankylosing spondylitis. Study results and limitations: It appeared that ankylosing spondylitis blood was characterized by a TCR beta motif of under ten highly homologous variants.

No cognate antigen is known for these TCRs. One entry per CDR3 protein, called by TCRdb with MiXCR from the 5' RACE reads. Seen here are around 140,000 distinct CDR3 sequences, 17% observed once, and the top ten hold around a third. Source material: blood, either unsorted or a sorted T cell fraction (not recorded which). All receptors come from a male donor with ankylosing spondylitis.

This clonotype came up many times. DNA for the CDR3: TGTGCCAGCAGTTTGTTGGGGGAGACCCAGTACTTC. This gives the protein CASSLLGETQYF. The rearrangement uses TRBV12-3 or TRBV12-4 and TRBJ2-5; no clear D. V was trimmed by 3 bases and J by 5 bases, leaving 7 bases between them. The CDR3 loop spans 12 amino acids.

As to this clonotype: At one end the junction does not follow the germline gene, possibly because of a read error. The chain links TRBV6-5 to TRBJ2-5, with D perhaps TRBD2 (6 bases). Germline V gene data show CDR1 as MNHEY and CDR2 as SVGAGI. The CDR3 sequence is 14 residues long. As DNA, the CDR3 is TGTGCCAGCAGTTGGACGGGAGAAGAAGGGACCCAGAACTTC. As protein: CASSWTGEEGTQNF.

The chain carries TRBV3-1 and TRBJ1-5; 10 bases align to TRBD1. CDR1 is LGHDT, CDR2 YNNKEL, per germline (reference sequence). The J segment lost 7 bases and the V segment lost 8 bases, leaving 5 bases of the junction unmatched. The CDR3 is 13 amino acids. As DNA, the CDR3 is TGTGCCAGCGGACAGGGGGGTGGCCAGCCCCAGCATTTT. Protein product: CASGQGGGQPQHF.